The clone carrying this T cell receptor beta chain was found once. This entry is derived from a study of cytomegalovirus exposure and HLA in healthy donors. The study ran its PCR with 60 Vbeta and 13 Jbeta primers. Sequenced by immunoSEQ multiplex PCR; TCRdb stores in-frame clones only, minus some. The sample records approximately 79,000 clones, roughly 79% being singletons. V was clipped by 2 bases and J by 6 bases; unmatched bases: 6. This CDR3 has 15 residues. Looked up from germline, CDR1 is MNHEY and CDR2 is SMNVEV (reference sequence). The sample taken for sequencing was PBMCs. The source of this sequence is a male donor in good health and CMV-seropositive. The chain recombines TRBV27 with TRBJ2-3; 9 positions match TRBD2. The CDR3 region is CASSLTSGPADTQYF. The CDR3 DNA sequence: TGTGCCAGCAGTTTAACTAGCGGGCCCGCGGATACGCAGTATTTT.